Below, one T cell receptor (beta chain) is given with its context. Some clones are missing from TCRdb's copy, which holds only in-frame ones; the method was immunoSEQ multiplex PCR. Altogether over 300,000 clones are present, more than 75% being singletons, with the ten largest covering 0.97%. The sample comes from a study of blood T cell repertoires in COVID-19. Background on the study: Sites across the United States, Italy and Spain contributed samples from acute and convalescent COVID-19. In each case, the material was cDNA or gDNA derived from T cells, B-cell-depleted T cells, or PBMCs.

Participants, about 18 to 89 years old, spanned more than 20 US areas. Cohort allocation depended upon clinical history that participants reported. CDR1 is SGHDN, CDR2 FVKESK, per germline. Trimming took 6 bases from V and 2 from J, leaving 8 bases between them. This CDR3 spans 12 amino acids. The chain combines TRBV14 with TRBJ2-7; D gene uncertain. The receptor's source is a woman in her thirties with acute COVID-19. The specimen was PBMCs or T cells enriched from blood (not recorded which). The chain's CDR3 is CASSISAYEQYF. CDR3 coding DNA: TGTGCCAGCAGTATCAGCGCCTACGAGCAGTACTTC.